The T cell receptor beta chain described here comes from a study of T cell repertoires in cytomegalovirus infection. V was shortened by 8 bases and J by 1 base, with 16 bases between the two germline ends. The length of the CDR3 is 15 residues. MiXCR, applied by TCRdb to the reads, yields one record per CDR3 protein. In the table there are more than 650,000 distinct CDR3 sequences, approximately 34% of which are singletons. The chain recombines TRBV12-3 or TRBV12-4 with TRBJ2-3; D is uncertain. This TCR derives from a human donor in good health (CMV status not recorded). Some clones in this sample may be carry-over from other donors' samples. Sequencing used PBMCs. CDR3 sequence reads: CASGRISTGTDTQYF. In DNA, the CDR3 is TGTGCCAGCGGTAGGATCTCGACCGGCACAGATACGCAGTATTTT.